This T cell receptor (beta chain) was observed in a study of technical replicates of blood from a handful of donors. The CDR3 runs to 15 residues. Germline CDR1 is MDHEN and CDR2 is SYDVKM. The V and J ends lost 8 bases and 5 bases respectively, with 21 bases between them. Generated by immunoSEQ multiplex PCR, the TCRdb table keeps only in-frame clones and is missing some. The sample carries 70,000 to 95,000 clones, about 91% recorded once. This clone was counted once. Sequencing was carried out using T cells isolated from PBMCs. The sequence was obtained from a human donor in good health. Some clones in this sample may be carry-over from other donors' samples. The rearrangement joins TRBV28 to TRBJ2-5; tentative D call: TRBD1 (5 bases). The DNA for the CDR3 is TGTGCCAGCCTCACCACACAGGACCCTAGGGAGACCCAGTACTTC. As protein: CASLTTQDPRETQYF.